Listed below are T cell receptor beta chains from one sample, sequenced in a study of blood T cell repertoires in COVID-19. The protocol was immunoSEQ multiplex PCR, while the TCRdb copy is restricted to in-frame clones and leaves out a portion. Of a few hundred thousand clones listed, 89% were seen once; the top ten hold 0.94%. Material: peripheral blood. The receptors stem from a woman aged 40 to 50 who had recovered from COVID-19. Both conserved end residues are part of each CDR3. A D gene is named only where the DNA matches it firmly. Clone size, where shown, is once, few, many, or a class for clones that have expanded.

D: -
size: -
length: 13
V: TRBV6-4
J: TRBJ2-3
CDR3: CARRQERTDTQYF
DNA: TGTGCCAGGCGACAGGAGCGCACAGATACGCAGTATTTT

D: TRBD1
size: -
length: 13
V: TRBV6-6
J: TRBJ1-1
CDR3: CATKGQGETEAFF
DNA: TGTGCCACCAAAGGACAGGGTGAAACTGAAGCTTTCTTT

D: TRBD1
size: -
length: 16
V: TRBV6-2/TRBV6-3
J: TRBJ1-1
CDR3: CASSTGTGASWTEAFF
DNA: TGTGCCAGCAGCACCGGGACAGGGGCTTCGTGGACTGAAGCTTTCTTT

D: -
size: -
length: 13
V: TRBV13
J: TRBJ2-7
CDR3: CASSLGGSYEQYF
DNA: TGTGCCAGCAGCTTAGGCGGGAGCTACGAGCAGTACTTC

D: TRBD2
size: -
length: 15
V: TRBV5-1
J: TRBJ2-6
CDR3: CASSTGGTGANVLTF
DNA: TGCGCCAGCAGCACGGGGGGGACCGGGGCCAACGTCCTGACTTTC

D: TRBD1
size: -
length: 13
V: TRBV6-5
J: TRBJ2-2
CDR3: CASIPGGPGELFF
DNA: TGTGCCAGCATCCCAGGGGGTCCCGGGGAGCTGTTTTTT

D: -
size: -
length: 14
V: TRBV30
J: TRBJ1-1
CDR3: CAWSVGEKAGGAFF
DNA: TGTGCCTGGAGTGTAGGGGAGAAGGCGGGAGGAGCTTTCTTT

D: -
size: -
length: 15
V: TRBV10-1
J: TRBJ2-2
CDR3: CASSRDSGGTGELFF
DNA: TGCGCCAGCAGCCGGGACTCAGGAGGCACCGGGGAGCTGTTTTTT

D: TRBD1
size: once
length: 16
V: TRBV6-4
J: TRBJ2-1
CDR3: CASSEGGGQGHNEQFF
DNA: TGTGCCAGCAGTGAGGGAGGGGGACAGGGCCACAATGAGCAGTTCTTC

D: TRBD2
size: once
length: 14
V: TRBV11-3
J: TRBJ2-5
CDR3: CASSLGLAGETQYF
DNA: TGTGCCAGCAGCTTGGGTCTAGCGGGGGAGACCCAGTACTTC

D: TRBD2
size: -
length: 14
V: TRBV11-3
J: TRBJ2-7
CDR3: CASTRESGSGEQYF
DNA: TGTGCCAGCACCCGAGAAAGCGGGAGTGGTGAGCAGTACTTC

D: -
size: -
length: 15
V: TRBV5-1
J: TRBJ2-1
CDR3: CASSDLQGGYNEQFF
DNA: TGCGCCAGCAGCGACCTACAGGGGGGGTACAATGAGCAGTTCTTC

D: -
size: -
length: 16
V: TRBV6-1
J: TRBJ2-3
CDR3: CASSDGQSLFTDTQYF
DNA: TGTGCCAGCAGTGATGGACAGAGCCTTTTCACAGATACGCAGTATTTT

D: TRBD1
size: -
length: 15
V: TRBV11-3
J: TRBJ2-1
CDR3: CASSNSGTGGDEQFF
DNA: TGTGCCAGCAGCAATTCCGGGACAGGGGGCGATGAGCAGTTCTTC

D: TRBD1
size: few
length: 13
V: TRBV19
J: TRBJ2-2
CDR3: CASDGTDTGELFF
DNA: TGTGCCAGTGACGGGACAGACACCGGGGAGCTGTTTTTT

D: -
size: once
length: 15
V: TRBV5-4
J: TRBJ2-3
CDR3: CASSIDGLSTDTQYF
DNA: TGTGCCAGCAGCATAGACGGACTGAGCACAGATACGCAGTATTTT

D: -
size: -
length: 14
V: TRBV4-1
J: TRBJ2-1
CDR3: CASSQVRQGNEQFF
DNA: TGCGCCAGCAGCCAAGTACGTCAGGGAAATGAGCAGTTCTTC

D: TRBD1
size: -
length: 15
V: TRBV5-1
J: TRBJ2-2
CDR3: CASSGPGQGAGELFF
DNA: TGCGCCAGCAGCGGCCCGGGACAGGGCGCCGGGGAGCTGTTTTTT

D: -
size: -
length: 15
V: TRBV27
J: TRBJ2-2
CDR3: CASRTAGLDTGELFF
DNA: TGTGCCAGCAGGACGGCAGGGTTGGACACCGGGGAGCTGTTTTTT

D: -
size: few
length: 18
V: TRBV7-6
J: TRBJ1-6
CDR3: CASSLSAIQGLYNSPLHF
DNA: TGTGCCAGCAGCTTATCGGCGATCCAGGGGCTTTATAATTCACCCCTCCACTTT

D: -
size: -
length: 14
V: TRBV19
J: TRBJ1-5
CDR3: CASSNRESNQPQHF
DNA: TGTGCCAGTAGTAACAGGGAATCCAATCAGCCCCAGCATTTT

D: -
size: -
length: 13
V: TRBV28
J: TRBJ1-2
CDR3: CASSSRGGYGYTF
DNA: TGTGCCAGCAGCTCGCGAGGGGGCTATGGCTACACCTTC

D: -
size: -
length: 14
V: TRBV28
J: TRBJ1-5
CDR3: CASSRTGSNQPQHF
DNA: TGTGCCAGCAGTCGCACAGGTAGCAATCAGCCCCAGCATTTT

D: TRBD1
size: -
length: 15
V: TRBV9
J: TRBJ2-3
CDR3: CASSLTQGGTDTQYF
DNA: TGTGCCAGCAGCCTAACTCAGGGGGGCACAGATACGCAGTATTTT

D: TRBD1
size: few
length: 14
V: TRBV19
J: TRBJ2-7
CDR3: CASSGQGAAREQYF
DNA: TGTGCCAGTAGTGGACAGGGGGCGGCTAGGGAGCAGTACTTC

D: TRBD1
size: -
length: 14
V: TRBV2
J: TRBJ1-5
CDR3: CASSEGGTVQPQHF
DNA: TGTGCCAGCAGTGAAGGGGGGACAGTTCAGCCCCAGCATTTT

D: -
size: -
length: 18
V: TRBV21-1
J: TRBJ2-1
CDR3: CASSKPRLAKPMNNEQFF
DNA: TGTGCCAGCAGCAAACCCCGGCTAGCGAAACCCATGAACAATGAGCAGTTCTTC

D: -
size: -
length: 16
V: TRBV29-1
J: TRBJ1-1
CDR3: CSVEDWLTQGSTEAFF
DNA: TGCAGCGTTGAAGATTGGCTCACCCAGGGGAGCACTGAAGCTTTCTTT

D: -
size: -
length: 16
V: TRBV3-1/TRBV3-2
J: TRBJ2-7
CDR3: CASSQDSWLASYEQYF
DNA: TGTGCCAGCAGCCAAGATAGCTGGCTAGCGAGCTACGAGCAGTACTTC

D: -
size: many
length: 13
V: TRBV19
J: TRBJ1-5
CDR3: CASSPGGNQPQHF
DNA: TGTGCCAGTAGCCCGGGGGGAAATCAGCCCCAGCATTTT

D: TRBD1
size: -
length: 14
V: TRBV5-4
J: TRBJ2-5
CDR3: CASSARTGPETQYF
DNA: TGTGCCAGCAGCGCCCGGACAGGGCCGGAGACCCAGTACTTC

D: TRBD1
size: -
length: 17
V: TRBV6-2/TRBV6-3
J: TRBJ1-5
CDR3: CASSPDRGRGSNQPQHF
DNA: TGTGCCAGCAGCCCTGACAGGGGAAGAGGGAGCAATCAGCCCCAGCATTTT

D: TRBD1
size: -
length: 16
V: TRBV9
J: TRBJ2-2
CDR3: CASTPTWTGGIGELFF
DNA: TGTGCCAGCACCCCGACATGGACAGGGGGGATCGGGGAGCTGTTTTTT

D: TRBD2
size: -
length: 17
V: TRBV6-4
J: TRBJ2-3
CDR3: CASSDPRLAGEADTQYF
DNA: TGTGCCAGCAGTGACCCTCGACTAGCGGGGGAGGCAGATACGCAGTATTTT

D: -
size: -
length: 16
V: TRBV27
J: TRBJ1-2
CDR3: CASSSSRIQGIYGYTF
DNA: TGTGCCAGCAGTTCGAGCCGAATACAGGGCATCTATGGCTACACCTTC

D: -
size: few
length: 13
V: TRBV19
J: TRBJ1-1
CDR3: CASSIQGNTEAFF
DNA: TGTGCCAGTAGTATACAGGGGAACACTGAAGCTTTCTTT

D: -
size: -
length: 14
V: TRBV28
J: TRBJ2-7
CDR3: CASSSPTGYYEQYF
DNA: TGTGCCAGCAGTAGTCCCACGGGATACTACGAGCAGTACTTC

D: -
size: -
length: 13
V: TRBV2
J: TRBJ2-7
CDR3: CASKAQPLSEQYF
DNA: TGTGCCAGCAAGGCACAGCCTCTTAGCGAGCAGTACTTC

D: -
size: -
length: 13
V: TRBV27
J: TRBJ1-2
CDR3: CASKLGGGYGYTF
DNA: TGTGCCAGCAAACTAGGGGGGGGATATGGCTACACCTTC

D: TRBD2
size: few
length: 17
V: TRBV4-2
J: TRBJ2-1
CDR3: CASSQEELAGVIYEQFF
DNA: TGTGCCAGCAGCCAAGAGGAACTAGCGGGAGTTATCTATGAGCAGTTCTTC

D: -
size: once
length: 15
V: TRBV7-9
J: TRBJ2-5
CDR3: CASSLTGAGEETQYF
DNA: TGTGCCAGCAGCTTAACAGGAGCAGGGGAGGAGACCCAGTACTTC